These T cell receptor beta chains were read from a single sample in a study of cytomegalovirus exposure and HLA in healthy donors. The data were produced by immunoSEQ multiplex PCR, yet TCRdb's version contains in-frame clones alone and is incomplete. Here the sample spans approximately 150,000 clones, around 69% being singletons. Sequenced material: PBMCs. The origin of the receptors is a man between 60 and 70 years old in good health and CMV-seronegative. CDR3s include the opening cysteine and the closing phenylalanine or tryptophan. Fields, in order: J gene, D gene, V gene, clone size, CDR3 DNA, CDR3 protein. D genes are given only for firm matches. A row's size may be missing; if present it is once, few, many or a size class.

TRBJ2-2	.	TRBV7-2	.	TGTGCCAGCAGCTTCAGACAGGGGAGGGGCACCGGGGAGCTGTTTTTT	CASSFRQGRGTGELFF
TRBJ2-7	TRBD2	TRBV5-1	.	TGCGCCAGCAGCACCCGGGAGGGCCCCTACGAGCAGTACTTC	CASSTREGPYEQYF
TRBJ1-5	TRBD1	TRBV29-1	.	TGCAGCGTTGGAGGACAGGACCAGCCCCAGCATTTT	CSVGGQDQPQHF
TRBJ2-5	.	TRBV6-6	.	TGTGCCAGCAGTTACCGAACAGGACCCGGGGGAGAGACCCAGTACTTC	CASSYRTGPGGETQYF
TRBJ2-5	.	TRBV10-3	once	TGTGCCATCAGTGACGATACAGGGTTCAGGGCAGCCCAGTACTTC	CAISDDTGFRAAQYF
TRBJ1-2	.	TRBV7-9	few	TGTGCCAGCAGCTCACGGACAGCCAACTATGGCTACACCTTC	CASSSRTANYGYTF
TRBJ2-1	TRBD1	TRBV5-8	.	TGTGCCAGCAGCTTGTTAGGGGGCGTTTACAATGAGCAGTTCTTC	CASSLLGGVYNEQFF
TRBJ2-2	.	TRBV11-1	once	TGTGCCAGCAGCCCCTTAGGAGGTCGGGGCACCGGGGAGCTGTTTTTT	CASSPLGGRGTGELFF
TRBJ2-7	.	TRBV7-6	.	TGTGCCAGCAGCTTAGTCCGGGGGGAGCAGTACTTC	CASSLVRGEQYF
TRBJ1-5	.	TRBV6-5	.	TGTGCCGCGCAGAGGTTTCGGTCCCCATCTCAGCCCCGGCATTTT	CAAQRFRSPSQPRHF
TRBJ2-7	.	TRBV27	.	TGTGCCAGCAGTTTTTCAGGATCCTACGAGCAGTACTTC	CASSFSGSYEQYF
TRBJ2-7	.	TRBV30	.	TGTGCCTGGAGTGTAGCCCACGAGCAGTACTTC	CAWSVAHEQYF
TRBJ1-2	.	TRBV4-3	.	TGCGCCAGCAGCCAAGCGGGGGGGCAGGAGGAATGGAGCTATGGCTACACCTTC	CASSQAGGQEEWSYGYTF
TRBJ2-5	.	TRBV7-8	.	TGTGCCAGCAGCTTAGAAACAGGGCGTCGAGAGACCCAGTACTTC	CASSLETGRRETQYF